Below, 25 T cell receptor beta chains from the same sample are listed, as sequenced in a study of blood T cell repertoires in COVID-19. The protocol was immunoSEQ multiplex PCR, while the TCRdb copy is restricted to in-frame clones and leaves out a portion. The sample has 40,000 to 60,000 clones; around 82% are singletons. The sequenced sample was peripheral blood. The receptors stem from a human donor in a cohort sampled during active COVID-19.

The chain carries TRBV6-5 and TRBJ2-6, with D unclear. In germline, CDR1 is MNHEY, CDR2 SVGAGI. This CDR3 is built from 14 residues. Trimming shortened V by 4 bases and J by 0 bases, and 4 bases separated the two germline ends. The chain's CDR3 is CASSSVSGANVLTF. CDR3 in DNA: TGTGCCAGCAGTTCAGTCTCTGGGGCCAACGTCCTGACTTTC.

CDR3 sequence reads: CASSSTGLAGTYEQYF. The CDR3 region has the DNA TGTGCCAGCAGCTCCACTGGACTAGCGGGAACCTACGAGCAGTACTTC. The J gene is TRBJ2-7, the V gene TRBV7-3, with 12 bases aligning to TRBD2. V was clipped by 4 bases and J by 2 bases; unmatched bases: 6. CDR3 length: 16 residues. The germline CDR1 and CDR2 sequences are SGHTA and FQGTGA.

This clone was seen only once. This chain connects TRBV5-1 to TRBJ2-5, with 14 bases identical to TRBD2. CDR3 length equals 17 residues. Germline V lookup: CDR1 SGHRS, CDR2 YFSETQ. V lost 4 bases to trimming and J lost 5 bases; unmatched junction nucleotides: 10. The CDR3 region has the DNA TGCGCCAGCAGCCCCATAACGACTAGCGGGAGGGCGGAGACCCAGTACTTC. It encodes CASSPITTSGRAETQYF.

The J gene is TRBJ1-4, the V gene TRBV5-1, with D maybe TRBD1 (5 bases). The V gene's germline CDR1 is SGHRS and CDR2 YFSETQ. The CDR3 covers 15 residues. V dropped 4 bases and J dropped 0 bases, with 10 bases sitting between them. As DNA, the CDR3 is TGCGCCAGCAGCCCCGGGGGGTCAACTAATGAAAAACTGTTTTTT. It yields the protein CASSPGGSTNEKLFF.

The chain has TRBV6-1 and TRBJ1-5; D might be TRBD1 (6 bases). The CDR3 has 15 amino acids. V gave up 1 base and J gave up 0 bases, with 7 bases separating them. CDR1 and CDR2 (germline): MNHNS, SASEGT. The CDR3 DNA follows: TGTGCCAGCAGTGAAGGGACAGTTAGCAATCAGCCCCAGCATTTT. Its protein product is CASSEGTVSNQPQHF.

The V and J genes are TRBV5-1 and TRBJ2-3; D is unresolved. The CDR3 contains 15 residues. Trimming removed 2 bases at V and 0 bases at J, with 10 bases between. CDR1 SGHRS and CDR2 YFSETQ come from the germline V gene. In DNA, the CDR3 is TGCGCCAGCAGCTTAAGTGAACTAAGCACAGATACGCAGTATTTT. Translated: CASSLSELSTDTQYF.

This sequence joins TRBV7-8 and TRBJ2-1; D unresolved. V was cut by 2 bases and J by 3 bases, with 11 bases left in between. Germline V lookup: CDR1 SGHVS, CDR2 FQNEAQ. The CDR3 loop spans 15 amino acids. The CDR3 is CASSLKPDHYNEQFF. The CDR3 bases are TGTGCCAGCAGCTTAAAACCAGATCACTACAATGAGCAGTTCTTC. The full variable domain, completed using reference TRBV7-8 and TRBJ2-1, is GAGVSQSPRYKVAKRGQDVALRCDPISGHVSLFWYQQALGQGPEFLTYFQNEAQLDKSGLPSDRFFAERPEGSVSTLKIQRTQQEDSAVYLCASSLKPDHYNEQFFGPGTRLTVL.

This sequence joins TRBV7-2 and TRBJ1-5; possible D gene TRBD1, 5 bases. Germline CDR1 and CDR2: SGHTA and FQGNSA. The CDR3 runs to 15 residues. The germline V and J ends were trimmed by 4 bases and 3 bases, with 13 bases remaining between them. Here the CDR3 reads CASSSLGALNQPQHF. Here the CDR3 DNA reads TGTGCCAGCAGCTCGTTAGGGGCCCTCAATCAGCCCCAGCATTTT.

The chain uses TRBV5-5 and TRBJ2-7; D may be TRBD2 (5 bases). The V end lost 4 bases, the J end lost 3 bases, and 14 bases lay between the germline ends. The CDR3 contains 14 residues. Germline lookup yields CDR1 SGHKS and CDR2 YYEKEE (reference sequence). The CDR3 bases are TGTGCCAGCAGCGGGGTAGGGAGCGGCTACGAGCAGTACTTC. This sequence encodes CASSGVGSGYEQYF.

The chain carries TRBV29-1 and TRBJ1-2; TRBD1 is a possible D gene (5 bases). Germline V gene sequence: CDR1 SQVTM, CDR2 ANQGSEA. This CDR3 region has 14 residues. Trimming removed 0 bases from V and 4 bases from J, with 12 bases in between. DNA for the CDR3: TGCAGCGTTGAAGACCGTCAGGGCTTCTATGGCTACACCTTC. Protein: CSVEDRQGFYGYTF.

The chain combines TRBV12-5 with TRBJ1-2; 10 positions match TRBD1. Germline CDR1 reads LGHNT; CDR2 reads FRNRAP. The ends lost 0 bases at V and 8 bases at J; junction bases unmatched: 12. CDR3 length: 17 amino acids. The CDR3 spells CASGLVLGDRGRDGYTF. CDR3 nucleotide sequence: TGTGCTAGTGGTTTGGTACTAGGAGACAGGGGGCGAGACGGCTACACCTTC.

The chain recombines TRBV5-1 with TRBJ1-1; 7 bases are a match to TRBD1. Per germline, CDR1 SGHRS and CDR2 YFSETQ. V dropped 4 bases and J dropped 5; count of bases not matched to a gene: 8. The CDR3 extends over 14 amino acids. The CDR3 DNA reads TGCGCCAGCAGCCTACCGGGACAGTCTACTGAAGCTTTCTTT. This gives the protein CASSLPGQSTEAFF.

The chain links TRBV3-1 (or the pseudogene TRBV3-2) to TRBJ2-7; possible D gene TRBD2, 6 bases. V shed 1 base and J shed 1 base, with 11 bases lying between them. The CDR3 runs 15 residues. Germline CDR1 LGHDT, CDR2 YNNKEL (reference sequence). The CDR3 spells CASSQGAAGSYEQYF. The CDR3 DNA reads TGTGCCAGCAGCCAAGGGGCGGCGGGGTCCTACGAGCAGTACTTC.

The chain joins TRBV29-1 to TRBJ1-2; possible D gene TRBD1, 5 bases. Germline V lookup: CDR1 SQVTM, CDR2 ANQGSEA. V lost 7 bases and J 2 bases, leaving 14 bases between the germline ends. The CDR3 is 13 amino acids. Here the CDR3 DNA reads TGCAGCGGCATTCAGGGTGCCAACTATGGCTACACCTTC. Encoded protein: CSGIQGANYGYTF.

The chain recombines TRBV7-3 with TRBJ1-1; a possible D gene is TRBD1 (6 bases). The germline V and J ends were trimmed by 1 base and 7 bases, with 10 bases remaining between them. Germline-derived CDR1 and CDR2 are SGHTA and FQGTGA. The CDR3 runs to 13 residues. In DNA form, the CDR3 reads TGTGCCAGCAGCTTAATAGGGGGTGGTGAAGCTTTCTTT. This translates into CASSLIGGGEAFF.

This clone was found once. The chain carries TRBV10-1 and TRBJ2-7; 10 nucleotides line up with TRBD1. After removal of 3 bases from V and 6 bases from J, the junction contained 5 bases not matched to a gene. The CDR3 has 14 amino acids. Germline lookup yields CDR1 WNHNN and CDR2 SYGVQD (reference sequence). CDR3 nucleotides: TGCGCCAGCAGTGACCTCCGGACAGGGGGCGAGCAGTACTTC. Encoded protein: CASSDLRTGGEQYF.

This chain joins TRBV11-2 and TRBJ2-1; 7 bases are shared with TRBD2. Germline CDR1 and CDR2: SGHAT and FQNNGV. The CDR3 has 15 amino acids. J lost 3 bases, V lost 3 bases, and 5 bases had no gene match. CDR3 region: CASSLGEGRYNEQFF. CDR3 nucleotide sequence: TGTGCCAGCAGCTTGGGGGAGGGTCGCTACAATGAGCAGTTCTTC.

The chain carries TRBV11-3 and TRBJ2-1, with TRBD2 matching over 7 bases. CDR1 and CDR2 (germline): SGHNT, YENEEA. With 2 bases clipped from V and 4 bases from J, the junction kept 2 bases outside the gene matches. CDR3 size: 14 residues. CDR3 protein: CASSLQGGYNEQFF. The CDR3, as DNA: TGTGCCAGCAGCTTACAGGGAGGGTACAATGAGCAGTTCTTC.

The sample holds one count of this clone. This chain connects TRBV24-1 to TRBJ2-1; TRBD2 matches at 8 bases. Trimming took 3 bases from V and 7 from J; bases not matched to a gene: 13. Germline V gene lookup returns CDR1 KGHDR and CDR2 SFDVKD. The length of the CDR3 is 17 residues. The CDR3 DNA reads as TGTGCCACCAGTGATAGGACTAGCCCCCGTGAGGGGAATGAGCAGTTCTTC. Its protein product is CATSDRTSPREGNEQFF.

CDR3 nucleotide sequence: TGTGCCAGCAGCCAATCCTTGGCATACTCCTACGAGCAGTACTTC. This translates into CASSQSLAYSYEQYF. V gene TRBV4-2 combines with J gene TRBJ2-7; D remains ambiguous. CDR3 length: 15 residues. V was shortened by 2 bases and J by 0 bases, with 11 bases between the two germline ends. Germline CDR1 and CDR2: LGHNA and YNFKEQ.

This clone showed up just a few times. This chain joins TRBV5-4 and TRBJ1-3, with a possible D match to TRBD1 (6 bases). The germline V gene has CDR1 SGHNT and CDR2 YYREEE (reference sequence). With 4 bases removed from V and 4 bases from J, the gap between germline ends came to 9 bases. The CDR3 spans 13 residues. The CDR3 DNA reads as TGTGCCAGCAGCGCTGGACAGGGAAACACCATATATTTT. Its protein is CASSAGQGNTIYF. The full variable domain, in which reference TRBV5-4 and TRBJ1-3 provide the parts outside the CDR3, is ETGVTQSPTHLIKTRGQQVTLRCSSQSGHNTVSWYQQALGQGPQFIFQYYREEENGRGNFPPRFSGLQFPNYSSELNVNALELDDSALYLCASSAGQGNTIYFGEGSWLTVV.

The CDR3 reads CASSGQGNNEQYF. CDR3 bases: TGTGCCAGTAGTGGACAGGGGAACAACGAGCAGTACTTC. The chain links TRBV19 to TRBJ2-7; 9 bases line up with TRBD1. The trim removed 5 bases at V and 5 bases at J, leaving 4 bases unmatched. This CDR3 is 13 amino acids long. The germline V gene has CDR1 LNHDA and CDR2 SQIVND (reference sequence).

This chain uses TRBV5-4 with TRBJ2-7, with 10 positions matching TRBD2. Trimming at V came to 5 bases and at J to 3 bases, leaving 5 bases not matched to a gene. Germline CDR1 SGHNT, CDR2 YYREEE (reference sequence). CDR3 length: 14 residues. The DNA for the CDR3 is TGTGCCAGCAGTGGTAGCGGGGGGAGCTACGAGCAGTACTTC. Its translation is CASSGSGGSYEQYF.

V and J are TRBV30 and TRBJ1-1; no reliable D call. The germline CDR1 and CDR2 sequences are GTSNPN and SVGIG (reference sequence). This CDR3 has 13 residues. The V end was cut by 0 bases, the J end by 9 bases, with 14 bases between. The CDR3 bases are TGTGCCTGGAGTGTACGAAGGCGGCAGAAAGCTTTCTTT. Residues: CAWSVRRRQKAFF.

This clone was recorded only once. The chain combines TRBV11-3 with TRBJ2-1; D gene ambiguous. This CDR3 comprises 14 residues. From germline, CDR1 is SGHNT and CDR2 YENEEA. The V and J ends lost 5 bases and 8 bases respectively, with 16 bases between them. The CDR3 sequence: CASSPDPTLDEQFF. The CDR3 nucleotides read TGTGCCAGCAGCCCCGATCCGACTCTGGATGAGCAGTTCTTC.